This T cell receptor beta chain is from a study of human T cells and chemical hapten exposure. Notes on the study in general: TCRs exceeding a frequency of 1 in 1000 stayed unchanged under DPC sensitization. Expanded TCRs were compared with controls, and the expanded TCRs formed significantly more large CDR3 similarity clusters.

TCRdb re-called the RACE reads through MiXCR, storing one row per CDR3 protein. Of over 65,000 distinct CDR3 sequences in the sample, around 10% are singletons; the top ten hold roughly 1.4%. Time point defined: patch test 3, about 24 weeks after DPC sensitization. Treatment indicated: therapeutic diphenylcyclopropenone sensitization with weekly scalp DPC. Points on this clonotype: Its antigen is not known.

The germline V gene encodes CDR1 SQVTM and CDR2 ANQGSEA. The CDR3 has 12 amino acids. The V and J ends lost 7 bases and 6 bases, in that order; junction bases with no gene match: 5. This material consisted of whole blood, taken in connection with sensitization to the hapten diphenylcyclopropenone (DPC). The sequence derives from a woman aged 45-60 years with alopecia areata. Some clones in this sample may be carry-over from other donors' samples. This chain joins TRBV29-1 and TRBJ1-1, with 10 bases fitting TRBD1. The CDR3 DNA reads as TGCAGCGCGACAGGGGGCGGCTCTGAAGCTTTCTTT. This translates into CSATGGGSEAFF.